These T cell receptor beta chains were read from a single sample in a study of T cell responses to AZD1222 COVID-19 vaccine. Generated by immunoSEQ multiplex PCR, the TCRdb table keeps only in-frame clones and is missing some. The sample shows 150,000 to 200,000 clones, 85% to 90% of them seen only once. The material sequenced was peripheral blood, taken on day 0 of AZD1222 vaccination. These TCRs come from an adult in good health. Both conserved end residues are trimmed from each CDR3.

v_gene,j_gene,CDR3aa
TRBV14,TRBJ1-6,ASSQAPDNSPLH
TRBV29-1,TRBJ1-1,SVDNPMNTEAF
TRBV28,TRBJ1-6,AGRDRSSYNSPLH
TRBV9,TRBJ2-1,ASSVEVERYNEQF
TRBV6-5,TRBJ1-5,ASSRQRNSNQPQH
TRBV28,TRBJ2-4,ASSLGGTNIQY
TRBV2,TRBJ1-1,ASSEYRASEAF
TRBV7-9,TRBJ2-2,ASSLPLGNTGELF
TRBV29-1,TRBJ2-3,SLTTGVGTSTDTQY
TRBV5-1,TRBJ1-3,ASSMTGVGNTIY
TRBV5-6,TRBJ1-5,ASSLGSQPQH
TRBV5-4,TRBJ2-3,ASSQAGTTTDTQY
TRBV29-1,TRBJ1-6,SVQFVGGGSANSPLH
TRBV30,TRBJ1-1,AWSFWGKNTEAF
TRBV28,TRBJ1-1,ASPGTGGMNTEAF
TRBV9,TRBJ2-3,ASSPGQGIHTQY
TRBV19,TRBJ2-7,ASSTPGGAKAYEQY
TRBV9,TRBJ1-2,ASSTSSVGYGYT
TRBV6-2/TRBV6-3,TRBJ2-3,ASSFGNWTSGWDTDTQY
TRBV11-2,TRBJ1-2,ASSPGPGTYGYT